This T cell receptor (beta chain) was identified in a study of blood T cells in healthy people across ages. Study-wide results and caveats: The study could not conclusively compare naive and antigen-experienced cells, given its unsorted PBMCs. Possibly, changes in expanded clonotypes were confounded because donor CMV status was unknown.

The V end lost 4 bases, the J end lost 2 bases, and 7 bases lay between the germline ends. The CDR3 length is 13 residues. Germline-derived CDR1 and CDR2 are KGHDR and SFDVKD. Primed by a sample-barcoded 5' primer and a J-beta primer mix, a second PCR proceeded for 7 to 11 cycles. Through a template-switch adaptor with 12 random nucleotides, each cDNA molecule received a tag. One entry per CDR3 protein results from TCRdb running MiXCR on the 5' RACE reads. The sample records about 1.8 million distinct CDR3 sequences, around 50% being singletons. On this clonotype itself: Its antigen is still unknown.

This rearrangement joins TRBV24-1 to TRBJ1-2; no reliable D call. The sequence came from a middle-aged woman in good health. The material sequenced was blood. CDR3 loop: CATSEGVNYGYTF. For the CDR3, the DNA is TGTGCCACCAGTGAGGGAGTCAACTATGGCTACACCTTC.